Shown below are 28 T cell receptor beta chains from a single sample sequenced in a study of chemoradiotherapy in HPV16-positive cancers (dated by TCRdb to 2022 to 2024). The protocol used for the library was the immunoSEQ multiplex PCR assay. Entries here come from immuneACCESS through TCRdb and include only in-frame sequences with V and J called. Some clones fail to appear in such tables; in the studies checked, an unresolved V gene covers under half of the shortfall, and the cause of the remainder is unknown. The sample yields about 4,300 clones; roughly 73% were counted once. Around 15% of the sample is held by the ten biggest clonotypes. Specimen collection occurred from a patient who underwent chemoradiotherapy. These receptors originate from a human donor with HPV-associated anogenital cancer.

The V and J genes are TRBV25-1 and TRBJ1-3, with D hard to call. V was pared by 3 bases and J by 1 base, with 13 bases between. CDR3 size: 16 residues. Germline assignment: CDR1 MGHDK and CDR2 SYGVNS. The chain's CDR3 is CASSDGQYPSGNTIYF. The CDR3 DNA reads TGTGCCAGCAGTGACGGGCAGTACCCTTCTGGAAACACCATATATTTT.

The V and J genes are TRBV5-1 and TRBJ2-6; D unclear. The CDR3 is 15 amino acids. Germline CDR1 and CDR2: SGHRS and YFSETQ. Trimming shortened V by 4 bases and J by 0 bases, and 8 bases separated the two germline ends. The CDR3 bases are TGCGCCAGCAGCCAAATTACCTCTGGGGCCAACGTCCTGACTTTC. This encodes CASSQITSGANVLTF.

This chain connects TRBV25-1 to TRBJ1-2; maybe TRBD1 (6 bases). Trimming removed 6 bases from V and 4 bases from J, with 15 bases in between. The CDR3 has 14 residues. Germline assignment: CDR1 MGHDK and CDR2 SYGVNS. The CDR3 DNA is TGTGCCAGCAGAGCTCCGGGACACTTCTATGGCTACACCTTC. Translation gives CASRAPGHFYGYTF.

This clone was seen just once. The chain couples TRBV19 to TRBJ1-2; no definite D call. Germline lookup yields CDR1 LNHDA and CDR2 SQIVND (reference sequence). Trimming removed 3 bases from V and 1 base from J, with 6 bases in between. The CDR3 is made up of 13 amino acids. The CDR3 is CASSIGSNYGYTF. In DNA form, the CDR3 reads TGTGCCAGTAGTATCGGCAGTAACTATGGCTACACCTTC.

The V call is TRBV19, the J call TRBJ2-5; tentatively, D is TRBD1 or TRBD2 (5 bases each). The germline CDR1 and CDR2 sequences are LNHDA and SQIVND (reference sequence). The V end was cut by 10 bases, the J end by 1 base, with 16 bases between. The CDR3 contains 14 residues. The CDR3 nucleotides read TGTGCCAAAAAGGGGCGAGGGCCCCAAGAGACCCAGTACTTC. Residues: CAKKGRGPQETQYF.

The gene calls are TRBV27 and TRBJ2-7; 10 bases align to TRBD1. The CDR3 extends over 17 amino acids. J was trimmed by 3 bases and V by 6 bases; bases with no gene match: 14. The germline V gene encodes CDR1 MNHEY and CDR2 SMNVEV (reference sequence). DNA of the CDR3: TGTGCCAGCAGAAAATCCGGGACAGGGGCGGAAATCTACGAGCAGTACTTC. Protein sequence: CASRKSGTGAEIYEQYF.

V is TRBV7-8 and J is TRBJ2-3; the D is unclear. Trimming removed 5 bases at V and 2 bases at J, with 14 bases between. The CDR3 runs to 15 residues. Germline values: CDR1 SGHVS, CDR2 FQNEAQ. CDR3 bases: TGTGCCAGCAGCCCCATAAGGGTCCCCACAGATACGCAGTATTTT. Translation gives CASSPIRVPTDTQYF.

Points on this clone: The germline gene is not matched at one end of the junction; a read error may be the cause. This sequence joins TRBV7-7 and TRBJ2-1; TRBD1 is a possible D gene (5 bases). The CDR3 is 15 residues long. Looked up from germline, CDR1 is SSHAT and CDR2 is FNYEAQ (reference sequence). CDR3 coding DNA: TGTGCTAGCAGCTTAGGGCAGGGCTTAAAGGATGAGCAGTTCTTC. Its protein is CASSLGQGLKDEQFF.

The V gene is TRBV25-1, the J gene TRBJ2-3; 7 bases match TRBD2. The germline CDR1 and CDR2 sequences are MGHDK and SYGVNS. V gave up 0 bases and J gave up 3 bases; unmatched junction bases: 9. This CDR3 spans 17 amino acids. CDR3 region: CASSEYPPTAGTDTQYF. The CDR3 DNA is TGTGCCAGCAGTGAATATCCCCCGACAGCGGGGACAGATACGCAGTATTTT.

This chain uses TRBV6-5 with TRBJ2-3; tentatively, D is TRBD1 (5 bases). The germline V gene has CDR1 MNHEY and CDR2 SVGAGI. CDR3 length: 14 residues. The V and J ends lost 4 bases and 6 bases respectively, with 14 bases between them. The CDR3 sequence: CASSLGRETDTQYF. The CDR3 region has the DNA TGTGCCAGCAGTTTGGGCAGGGAAACGGATACGCAGTATTTT.

This clone was seen a single time. The rearrangement uses TRBV7-2 and TRBJ2-4; weak D call: TRBD2 (6 bases). The CDR3 is 14 residues long. Germline CDR1 and CDR2: SGHTA and FQGNSA. V was shortened by 1 base and J by 6 bases, with 10 bases between the two germline ends. The CDR3 protein is CASSLGPGGNIQYF. For the CDR3, the DNA is TGTGCCAGCAGCTTAGGTCCCGGGGGAAACATTCAGTACTTC. Full variable domain (outside the CDR3, taken from reference TRBV7-2 and TRBJ2-4): GAGVSQSPSNKVTEKGKDVELRCDPISGHTALYWYRQSLGQGLEFLIYFQGNSAPDKSGLPSDRFSAERTGGSVSTLTIQRTQQEDSAVYLCASSLGPGGNIQYFGAGTRLSVL.

The chain links TRBV2 to TRBJ2-5; D is unresolved. With 7 bases removed from V and 1 base from J, the gap between germline ends came to 4 bases. Per the germline V gene, CDR1 is SNHLY and CDR2 is FYNNEI. The CDR3 consists of 11 residues. The CDR3 loop is CASKLQETQYF. The CDR3, as DNA: TGTGCCAGCAAACTCCAAGAGACCCAGTACTTC.

The CDR3 DNA follows: TGTGCTTCCGAGTCGGGGGGGACTGAAGCTTTCTTT. This gives the protein CASESGGTEAFF. This chain links TRBV18 with TRBJ1-1, with D possibly TRBD1 on 5 matching bases. The CDR3 is 12 residues long. From germline, CDR1 is KGHSH and CDR2 LQKENI.

This chain links TRBV5-4 with TRBJ1-4; no reliable D call. The germline gives CDR1 SGHNT, CDR2 YYREEE (reference sequence). V gave up 0 bases and J gave up 10 bases, with 19 bases separating them. The CDR3 is 16 amino acids. The DNA of the CDR3 is TGTGCCAGCAGCTTGGGGACCTCCCGTCAGGTCGCAAAACTGTTTTTT. This encodes CASSLGTSRQVAKLFF.

V gene TRBV12-2 combines with J gene TRBJ1-2. TRBV12-2 is flagged as a pseudogene. This CDR3 comprises 18 residues. As DNA, the CDR3 is TGTGCAAGTCGCTCTTTATTCCCCGCAGGACCGCCTAACTATGGCTACACCTTC. Its protein product is CASRSLFPAGPPNYGYTF.

The CDR3 DNA reads as TGTGCCAGCAGTTTACACGGAAATACGAATTCACCCCTCCACTTT. Amino acid sequence: CASSLHGNTNSPLHF. The genes are TRBV27 and TRBJ1-6, with D unresolved. Trimming took off 2 bases at V and 7 bases at J, with 12 bases between the two ends. The CDR3 runs to 15 residues. Germline CDR1 is MNHEY and CDR2 is SMNVEV (reference sequence).

The rearrangement joins TRBV4-1 to TRBJ2-7; D is perhaps TRBD1 (5 bases). This CDR3 contains 14 residues. The germline CDR1 and CDR2 sequences are MGHRA and YSYEKL. V lost 3 bases to trimming and J lost 0 bases, with 9 bases between them. The CDR3 here is CASSHLDNSYEQYF. The CDR3 nucleotides read TGCGCCAGCAGCCATCTGGACAACTCCTACGAGCAGTACTTC.

This clone appeared a few times. This chain links TRBV19 with TRBJ1-1; no firm D call. The CDR3 spans 13 residues. Per the germline V gene, CDR1 is LNHDA and CDR2 is SQIVND (reference sequence). Trimming took 6 bases from V and 3 from J, leaving 11 bases between them. Here the CDR3 DNA reads TGTGCCAGTAGGTCCGAGTGGGACACTGAAGCTTTCTTT. As protein: CASRSEWDTEAFF. Full variable domain (missing parts from reference TRBV19 and TRBJ1-1): DGGITQSPKYLFRKEGQNVTLSCEQNLNHDAMYWYRQDPGQGLRLIYYSQIVNDFQKGDIAEGYSVSREKKESFPLTVTSAQKNPTAFYLCASRSEWDTEAFFGQGTRLTVV.

The chain recombines TRBV29-1 with TRBJ2-1, with D possibly being TRBD1 or TRBD2 (5 bases each). CDR3 length equals 14 residues. Germline values: CDR1 SQVTM, CDR2 ANQGSEA. Trimming removed 8 bases at V and 7 bases at J, with 21 bases between. CDR3 region: CSSGKGVMGNEQFF. The CDR3 nucleotides read TGCAGCTCGGGGAAAGGGGTAATGGGGAATGAGCAGTTCTTC.

V is TRBV5-6 and J is TRBJ1-1, with 8 bases that match TRBD1. From germline, CDR1 is SGHDT and CDR2 YYEEEE. After removal of 2 bases from V and 5 bases from J, the junction contained 11 bases not matched to a gene. The CDR3 is 16 amino acids. In DNA form, the CDR3 reads TGTGCCAGCAGCTTTTCGACAGGGGCCCAGAGGACTGAAGCTTTCTTT. Protein sequence: CASSFSTGAQRTEAFF.

This clone qualifies as large (0.1 to 1%). The chain links TRBV27 to TRBJ2-6; TRBD1 is a possible D gene (6 bases). Trimming took 5 bases from V and 0 from J, leaving 14 bases between them. The CDR3 consists of 17 residues. CDR1 is MNHEY and CDR2 is SMNVEV in the germline V gene (reference sequence). The CDR3 region has the DNA TGTGCCAGCAGTCCGTCGACAGGTTTCTCTGGGGCCAACGTCCTGACTTTC. Protein: CASSPSTGFSGANVLTF.

The chain combines TRBV27 with TRBJ2-7; a possible D gene is TRBD1 (6 bases). This CDR3 contains 15 residues. Germline values: CDR1 MNHEY, CDR2 SMNVEV (reference sequence). Trimming removed 3 bases from V and 0 bases from J, with 12 bases in between. For the CDR3, the DNA is TGTGCCAGCAGTTTCAGGGGTCCGAGCTCCTACGAGCAGTACTTC. The encoded protein is CASSFRGPSSYEQYF.

The rearrangement links TRBV27 to TRBJ2-2; 12 bases are shared with TRBD1. J lost 2 bases, V lost 11 bases, and 15 bases had no gene match. The CDR3 loop spans 18 amino acids. Germline values: CDR1 MNHEY, CDR2 SMNVEV (reference sequence). The CDR3 region has the DNA TGTGCCCTGAAGGGGGACAGGGGGCGCGGAAGCAACACCGGGGAGCTGTTTTTT. Translated, it gives CALKGDRGRGSNTGELFF.

The chain couples TRBV5-4 to TRBJ1-6, with 12 positions matching TRBD1. Per germline, CDR1 SGHNT and CDR2 YYREEE (reference sequence). The junction had 2 bases not matched to a gene; V was cut back by 2 bases and J by 8 bases. The CDR3 spans 15 residues. CDR3 DNA sequence: TGTGCCAGCAGCTTAGGGACAGGGGGCTATTCACCCCTCCACTTT. This translates into CASSLGTGGYSPLHF.

This clone was recorded once. The chain combines TRBV28 with TRBJ2-5, with 8 bases aligning to TRBD1. Germline loops: CDR1 MDHEN, CDR2 SYDVKM. This CDR3 has 15 amino acids. V was clipped by 0 bases and J by 5 bases; unmatched bases: 5. CDR3: CASSLWTGVGETQYF. The CDR3 DNA reads TGTGCCAGCAGTTTATGGACAGGGGTAGGGGAGACCCAGTACTTC.

V and J are TRBV5-1 and TRBJ1-6; no clear D gene. V lost 4 bases and J 7 bases, leaving 9 bases between the germline ends. Germline V gene lookup returns CDR1 SGHRS and CDR2 YFSETQ. This CDR3 region has 13 residues. The CDR3 here is CASSPEGNSPLHF. The CDR3 DNA reads TGCGCCAGCAGCCCGGAAGGAAATTCACCCCTCCACTTT.

J is TRBJ2-3 and V is TRBV29-1; D could derive from TRBD1 or TRBD2 (5 bases each). The CDR3 is 12 residues long. V was trimmed by 4 bases and J by 4 bases, leaving 9 bases between them. Germline V lookup: CDR1 SQVTM, CDR2 ANQGSEA. DNA for the CDR3: TGCAGCGTTGCCCCGGGGCCAGATACGCAGTATTTT. It is translated as CSVAPGPDTQYF.

The CDR3 spells CASLDRGMTTGELFF. CDR3 in DNA: TGTGCCAGTTTAGACAGGGGAATGACCACCGGGGAGCTGTTTTTT. The chain carries TRBV19 and TRBJ2-2; TRBD1 aligns across 8 bases. The CDR3 is 15 residues long. The germline V gene has CDR1 LNHDA and CDR2 SQIVND (reference sequence). After removal of 8 bases from V and 4 bases from J, the junction contained 9 bases not matched to a gene.